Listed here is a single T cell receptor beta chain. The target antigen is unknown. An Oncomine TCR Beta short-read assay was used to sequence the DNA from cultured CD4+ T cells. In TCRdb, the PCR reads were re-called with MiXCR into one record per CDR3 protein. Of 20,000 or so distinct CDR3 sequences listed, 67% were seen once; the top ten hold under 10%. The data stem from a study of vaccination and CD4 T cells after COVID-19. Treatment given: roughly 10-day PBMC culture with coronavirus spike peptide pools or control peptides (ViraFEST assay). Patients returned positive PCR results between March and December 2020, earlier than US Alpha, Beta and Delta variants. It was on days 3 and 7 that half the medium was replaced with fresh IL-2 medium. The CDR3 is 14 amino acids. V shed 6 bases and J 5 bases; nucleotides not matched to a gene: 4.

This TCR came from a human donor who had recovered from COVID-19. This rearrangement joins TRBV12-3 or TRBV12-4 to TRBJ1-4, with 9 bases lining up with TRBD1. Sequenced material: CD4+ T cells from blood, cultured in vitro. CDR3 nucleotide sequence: TGTGCCAGCAGACCTGGGACAGGGAATGAAAAACTGTTTTTT. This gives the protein CASRPGTGNEKLFF.